This T cell receptor (beta chain) appears in the sequencing data of a study of identical twins. Findings of the study overall: Conclusions were drawn cross-sectionally by statistical analysis, without following the same donors.

TCRdb re-called the 5' RACE reads with MiXCR, one entry per CDR3 protein. This sample has 550,000 to 700,000 distinct CDR3 sequences, with 9.6% found just once. The CDR3 is 15 amino acids. The germline V gene encodes CDR1 LGHNA and CDR2 YSLEER. J lost 9 bases, V lost 0 bases, and 7 bases had no gene match. Turning to this clonotype: Its antigen remains unknown.

These data also featured in a second study, about yellow fever vaccine responses in identical twins.

This clonotype was obtained from a young woman in good health. The chain carries TRBV4-3 and TRBJ2-2, with 7 bases that match TRBD2. The sequencing input was PBMCs. DNA for the CDR3: TGCGCCAGCAGCCAAGATCGGGGCGGGAGCCGGGAGCTGTTTTTT. This translates into CASSQDRGGSRELFF.